This entry lists 20 T cell receptor beta chains sequenced from one sample in a study of blood T cell repertoires in COVID-19. Sequencing was performed with immunoSEQ multiplex PCR; in TCRdb, only in-frame clones are kept and a portion is missing. The sample yields approximately 260,000 clones, 82% seen once. Material for sequencing was peripheral blood. The receptor source for this set is a woman aged 55-75 years with active or convalescent COVID-19.

A single count supports this clone. The chain combines TRBV2 with TRBJ1-5; D remains ambiguous. Germline-derived CDR1 and CDR2 are SNHLY and FYNNEI. The CDR3 has 15 amino acids. Deletions cut 5 bases from V and 4 bases from J, with 15 bases between. The CDR3 protein is CASSLEGLRNQPQHF. In nucleotides, the CDR3 is TGTGCCAGCAGTCTGGAGGGTTTGAGAAATCAGCCCCAGCATTTT.

The chain has TRBV30 and TRBJ1-2; D is unresolved. The CDR3 sequence is 14 residues long. Deletions cut 2 bases from V and 4 bases from J, with 14 bases between. Germline V gene data show CDR1 as GTSNPN and CDR2 as SVGIG (reference sequence). This CDR3 reads CAWSRQDSVYGYTF. CDR3 bases: TGTGCCTGGAGTCGGCAGGATTCGGTCTATGGCTACACCTTC.

This chain links TRBV19 with TRBJ1-1; weak D call: TRBD1 (6 bases). The V gene's germline CDR1 is LNHDA and CDR2 SQIVND (reference sequence). V lost 5 bases and J 1 base, leaving 17 bases between the germline ends. CDR3 length: 16 amino acids. CDR3 in amino acids: CASSGGGRAANTEAFF. CDR3 in DNA: TGTGCCAGTAGTGGTGGGGGCAGGGCGGCGAACACTGAAGCTTTCTTT.

The gene calls are TRBV2 and TRBJ1-2, with 8 bases that match TRBD1. This CDR3 comprises 15 residues. Germline V CDR1 and CDR2: SNHLY, FYNNEI. V dropped 5 bases and J dropped 7; count of bases not matched to a gene: 12. The CDR3 DNA reads TGTGCCAGCAGTAGAATCGGCCAGGGGGCTGGTGGCTACACCTTC. This sequence encodes CASSRIGQGAGGYTF.

The V gene is TRBV27, the J gene TRBJ2-7, with 10 bases fitting TRBD2. This CDR3 has 14 residues. V trimming: 5 bases; J trimming: 3 bases; junction bases outside the gene matches: 4. Germline CDR1 and CDR2: MNHEY and SMNVEV (reference sequence). CDR3 protein: CASSLGLAFYEQYF. The DNA of the CDR3 is TGTGCCAGCAGTCTGGGACTAGCGTTCTACGAGCAGTACTTC.

The chain is built from TRBV10-3 and TRBJ1-1; tentatively, D is TRBD1 (5 bases). V gave up 4 bases and J gave up 5 bases, with 14 bases separating them. This CDR3 spans 14 amino acids. From germline, CDR1 is ENHRY and CDR2 SYGVKD. The CDR3 sequence: CAISGQGSGTEAFF. The CDR3, as DNA: TGTGCCATCAGTGGGCAGGGTAGCGGAACTGAAGCTTTCTTT.

The V gene is TRBV3-1 (or the pseudogene TRBV3-2), the J gene TRBJ2-1; 9 bases agree with TRBD1. The CDR3 has 20 residues. The V gene end was trimmed by 1 base and the J gene end by 10 bases; junction bases not matched to a gene: 23. Germline values: CDR1 LGHDT, CDR2 YNNKEL (reference sequence). The CDR3 DNA reads TGTGCCAGCAGCCAAGCTCCCGGGACAGGGACTGTTTTTTCTGGCCAGGAGCAGTTCTTC. This sequence encodes CASSQAPGTGTVFSGQEQFF.

In its sample, this clone was seen once. The chain joins TRBV23-1 to TRBJ2-7, with a tentative D call TRBD2 (6 bases). TRBV23-1 is designated an ORF whose function remains uncertain. The CDR3 consists of 13 residues. V gave up 4 bases and J gave up 3 bases, with 10 bases separating them. CDR3 loop: CASSRRENYEQYF. CDR3 coding DNA: TGCGCCAGCAGTCGGAGGGAGAACTACGAGCAGTACTTC.

V and J are TRBV10-3 and TRBJ1-2; D may be TRBD1 (6 bases). This CDR3 contains 14 residues. V was pared by 7 bases and J by 0 bases, with 12 bases between. Germline CDR1 is ENHRY and CDR2 is SYGVKD. The CDR3 is CAIMHRDTNYGYTF. The CDR3 nucleotides read TGTGCCATCATGCACCGGGACACTAACTATGGCTACACCTTC.

The J gene is TRBJ1-2, the V gene TRBV3-1 (or the pseudogene TRBV3-2), with 7 bases identical to TRBD1. The CDR3 is made up of 14 amino acids. Germline V gene data show CDR1 as LGHDT and CDR2 as YNNKEL (reference sequence). Trimming took 3 bases from V and 2 from J; bases not matched to a gene: 3. The CDR3 bases are TGTGCCAGCAGCCAGATGACAGGGAACTATGGCTACACCTTC. Amino acid sequence: CASSQMTGNYGYTF.

V is TRBV4-1 and J is TRBJ2-3; 14 bases map to TRBD2. The CDR3 covers 17 residues. Per germline, CDR1 MGHRA and CDR2 YSYEKL. V lost 8 bases and J lost 0; bases outside the gene matches: 7. The CDR3 bases are TGCGCCAGCTCGGGACTAGCGGGGGCCCCTAGCACAGATACGCAGTATTTT. Protein: CASSGLAGAPSTDTQYF.

This clone was seen only a few times. This chain uses TRBV6-2 or TRBV6-3 with TRBJ1-2; no clear D. The V end lost 2 bases, the J end lost 5 bases, and 6 bases lay between the germline ends. This CDR3 region has 12 residues. Germline CDR1 and CDR2: MNHEY and SVGEGT. The CDR3 protein is CASSYAEYGYTF. The CDR3 DNA follows: TGTGCCAGCAGTTACGCGGAGTATGGCTACACCTTC.

This chain joins TRBV2 and TRBJ2-5; 10 bases map to TRBD1. There are 14 residues in the CDR3. CDR1 and CDR2 from the germline V gene are SNHLY and FYNNEI. V dropped 7 bases and J dropped 5; count of bases not matched to a gene: 7. The CDR3 loop is CASTATGGKETQYF. DNA for the CDR3: TGTGCCAGCACCGCGACAGGGGGCAAGGAGACCCAGTACTTC.

The J gene is TRBJ1-6, the V gene TRBV2; D is ambiguous. V was pared by 0 bases and J by 7 bases, with 10 bases between. This CDR3 comprises 15 residues. CDR1 and CDR2 from the germline V gene are SNHLY and FYNNEI. The chain's CDR3 is CASSEATGRNSPLHF. CDR3 nucleotide sequence: TGTGCCAGCAGTGAAGCGACGGGGAGGAATTCACCCCTCCACTTT.

The chain carries TRBV6-2 or TRBV6-3 and TRBJ2-2; TRBD1 matches at 7 bases. With 3 bases clipped from V and 7 bases from J, the junction kept 11 bases outside the gene matches. Per germline, CDR1 MNHEY and CDR2 SVGEGT. CDR3 length equals 16 residues. This CDR3 reads CASSYQRQGRSGELFF. CDR3 DNA: TGTGCCAGCAGTTATCAGCGACAGGGAAGGAGCGGGGAGCTGTTTTTT.

The V call is TRBV7-8, the J call TRBJ2-1, with D possibly being TRBD2 (6 bases). The CDR3 is 15 residues long. In germline, CDR1 is SGHVS, CDR2 FQNEAQ. The ends were cut back, 1 base at V and 6 bases at J, with 13 bases in the middle. CDR3 in DNA: TGTGCCAGCAGCTTAGGGGCGGGGAGACCCAATGAGCAGTTCTTC. This encodes CASSLGAGRPNEQFF.

The V call is TRBV23-1, the J call TRBJ2-5; maybe TRBD2 (6 bases). TRBV23-1 is an ORF; its function is uncertain. Trimming removed 6 bases at V and 5 bases at J, with 25 bases between. The CDR3 spans 17 residues. The CDR3 is CASSPSGPPSKPETQYF. DNA for the CDR3: TGCGCCAGCAGCCCCAGCGGGCCCCCCTCTAAGCCTGAGACCCAGTACTTC.

The CDR3 reads CASGPDSYEQYF. CDR3 nucleotides: TGTGCTAGTGGACCGGACAGCTACGAGCAGTACTTC. V and J are TRBV12-5 and TRBJ2-7, with D possibly TRBD1 on 6 matching bases. Germline V gene sequence: CDR1 LGHNT, CDR2 FRNRAP. The CDR3 totals 12 residues. With 6 bases removed from V and 3 bases from J, the gap between germline ends came to 9 bases.

This clone was seen more than once but under ten times. The chain is built from TRBV2 and TRBJ2-5, with D perhaps matching TRBD2 (7 bases). Germline assignment: CDR1 SNHLY and CDR2 FYNNEI. V was trimmed by 10 bases and J by 3 bases, leaving 15 bases between them. The CDR3 has 13 amino acids. CDR3 DNA sequence: TGTGCCACCAAACGGGGGGCGAAAGAGACCCAGTACTTC. This sequence encodes CATKRGAKETQYF.

V and J are TRBV6-2 or TRBV6-3 and TRBJ1-3; 8 nucleotides line up with TRBD1. The CDR3 has 16 amino acids. Looked up from germline, CDR1 is MNHEY and CDR2 is SVGEGT. With 2 bases clipped from V and 3 bases from J, the junction kept 6 bases outside the gene matches. The CDR3 DNA is TGTGCCAGCAGTTACAGGGCAGGGGGCGGTGGAAACACCATATATTTT. The encoded protein is CASSYRAGGGGNTIYF.